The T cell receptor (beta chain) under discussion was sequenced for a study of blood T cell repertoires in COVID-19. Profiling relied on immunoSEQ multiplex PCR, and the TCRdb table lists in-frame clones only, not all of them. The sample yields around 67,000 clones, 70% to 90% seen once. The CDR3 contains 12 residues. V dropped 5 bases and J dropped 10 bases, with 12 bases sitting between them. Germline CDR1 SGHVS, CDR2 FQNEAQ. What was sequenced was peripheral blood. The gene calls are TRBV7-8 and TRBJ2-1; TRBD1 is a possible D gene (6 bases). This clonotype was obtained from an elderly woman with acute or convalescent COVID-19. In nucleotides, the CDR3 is TGTGCCAGCAGCCCCGACAGGCCGGAGCAGTTCTTC. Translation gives CASSPDRPEQFF.